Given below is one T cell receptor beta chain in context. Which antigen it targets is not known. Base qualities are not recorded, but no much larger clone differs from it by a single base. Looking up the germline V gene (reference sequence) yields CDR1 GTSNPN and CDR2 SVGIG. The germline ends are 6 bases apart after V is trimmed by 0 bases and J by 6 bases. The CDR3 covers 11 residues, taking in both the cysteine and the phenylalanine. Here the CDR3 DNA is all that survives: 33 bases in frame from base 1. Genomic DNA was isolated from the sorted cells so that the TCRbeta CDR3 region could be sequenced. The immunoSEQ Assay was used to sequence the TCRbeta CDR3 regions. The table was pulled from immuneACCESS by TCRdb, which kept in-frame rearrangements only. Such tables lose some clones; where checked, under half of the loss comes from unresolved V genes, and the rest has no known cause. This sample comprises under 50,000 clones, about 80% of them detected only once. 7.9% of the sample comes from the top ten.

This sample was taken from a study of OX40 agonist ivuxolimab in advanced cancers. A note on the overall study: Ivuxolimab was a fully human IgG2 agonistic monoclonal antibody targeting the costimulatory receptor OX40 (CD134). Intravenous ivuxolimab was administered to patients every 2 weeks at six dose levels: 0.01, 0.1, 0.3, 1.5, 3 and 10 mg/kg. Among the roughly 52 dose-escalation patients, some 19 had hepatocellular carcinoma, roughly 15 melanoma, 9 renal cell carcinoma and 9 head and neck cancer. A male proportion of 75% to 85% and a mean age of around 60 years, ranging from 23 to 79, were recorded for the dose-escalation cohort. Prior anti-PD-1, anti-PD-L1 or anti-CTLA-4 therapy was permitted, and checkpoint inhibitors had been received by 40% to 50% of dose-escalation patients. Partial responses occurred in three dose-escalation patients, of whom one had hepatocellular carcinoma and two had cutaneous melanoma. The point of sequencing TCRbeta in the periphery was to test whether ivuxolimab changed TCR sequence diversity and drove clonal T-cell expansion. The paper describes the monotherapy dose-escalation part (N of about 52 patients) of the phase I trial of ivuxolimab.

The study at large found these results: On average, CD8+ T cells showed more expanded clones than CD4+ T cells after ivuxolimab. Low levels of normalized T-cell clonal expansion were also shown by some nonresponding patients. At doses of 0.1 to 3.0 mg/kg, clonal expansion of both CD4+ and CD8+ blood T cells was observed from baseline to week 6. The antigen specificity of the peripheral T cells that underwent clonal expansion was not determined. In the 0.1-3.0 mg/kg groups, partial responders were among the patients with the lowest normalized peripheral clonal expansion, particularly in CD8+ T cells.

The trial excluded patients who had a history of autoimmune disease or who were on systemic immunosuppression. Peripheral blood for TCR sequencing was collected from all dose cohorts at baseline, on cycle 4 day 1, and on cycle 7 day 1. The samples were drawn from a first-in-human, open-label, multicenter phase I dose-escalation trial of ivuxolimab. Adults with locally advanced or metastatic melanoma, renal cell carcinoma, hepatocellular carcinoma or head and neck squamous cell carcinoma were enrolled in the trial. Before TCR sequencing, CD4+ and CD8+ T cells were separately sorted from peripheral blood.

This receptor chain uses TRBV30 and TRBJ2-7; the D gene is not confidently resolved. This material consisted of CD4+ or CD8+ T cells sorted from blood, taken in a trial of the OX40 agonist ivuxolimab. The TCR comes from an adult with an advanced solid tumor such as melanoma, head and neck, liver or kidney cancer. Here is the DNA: TGTGCCTGGAGTGTAGCCACCGAGCAGTACTTC. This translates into CAWSVATEQYF.